This T cell receptor beta chain is drawn from a study of blood T cells in healthy people across ages. Whole-study results and caveats: Higher diversity and more naive CD4+ cells were features of long-lived donors, compared to aged donors.

As regards this clonotype: The antigen remains undetermined.

It was with a sample-barcoded 5' primer and a J-beta primer mix that a second PCR of roughly 7 to 12 cycles was run. Every cDNA molecule bore a tag from a template-switch adaptor containing 12 random nucleotides. TCRdb used MiXCR to reprocess the 5' RACE reads, holding one entry per CDR3 protein. The sample has about 900,000 distinct CDR3 sequences; approximately 59% are singletons. Per the germline V gene, CDR1 is ENHRY and CDR2 is SYGVKD. The CDR3 contains 16 residues. V lost 0 bases and J 6 bases, leaving 15 bases between the germline ends. The sequenced sample was blood. This sequence was found in a man in his thirties or forties in good health. The chain employs TRBV10-3 and TRBJ2-1; D is unclear. The CDR3 DNA reads as TGTGCCATCAGTGAGTCGACACGGCGGACCGTCAATGAGCAGTTCTTC. Its translation is CAISESTRRTVNEQFF.